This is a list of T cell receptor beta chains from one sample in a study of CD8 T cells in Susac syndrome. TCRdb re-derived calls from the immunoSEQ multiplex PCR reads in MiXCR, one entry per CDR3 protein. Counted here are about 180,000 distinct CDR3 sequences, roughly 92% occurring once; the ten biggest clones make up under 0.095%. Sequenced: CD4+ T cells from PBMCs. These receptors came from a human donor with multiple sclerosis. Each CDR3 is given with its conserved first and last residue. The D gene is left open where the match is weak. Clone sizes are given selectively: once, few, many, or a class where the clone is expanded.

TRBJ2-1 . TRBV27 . CASSLSQGVEQFF TGTGCCAGCAGTTTATCGCAGGGTGTTGAGCAGTTCTTC
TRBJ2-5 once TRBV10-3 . CAISASIYGTQYF TGTGCCATCAGCGCCTCCATTTATGGGACCCAGTACTTC
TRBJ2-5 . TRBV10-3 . CAISGTLRETQYF TGTGCCATCAGCGGGACATTGAGAGAGACCCAGTACTTC
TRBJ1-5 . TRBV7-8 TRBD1 CASSSGTGDSNQPQHF TGTGCCAGCAGCTCAGGGACAGGGGATAGCAATCAGCCCCAGCATTTT
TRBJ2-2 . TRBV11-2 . CASSPGTLRLTTGELFF TGTGCCAGCAGTCCCGGGACGCTCAGGCTGACGACCGGGGAGCTGTTTTTT
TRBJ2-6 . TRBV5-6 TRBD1 CASRPRGLGSGANVLTF TGTGCCAGCCGACCTAGGGGGCTAGGGTCTGGGGCCAACGTCCTGACTTTC
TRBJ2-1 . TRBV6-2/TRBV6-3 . CASSLNRWASYNEQFF TGTGCCAGCAGCCTTAACCGGTGGGCGTCCTACAATGAGCAGTTCTTC
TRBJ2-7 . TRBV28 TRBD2 CAIPIGSGYSYEQYF TGTGCCATCCCTATCGGTAGCGGGTACTCCTACGAGCAGTACTTC
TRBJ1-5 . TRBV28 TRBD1 CASSFPRGNQPQHF TGTGCCAGCAGTTTTCCCAGGGGGAATCAGCCCCAGCATTTT
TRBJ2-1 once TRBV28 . CASSLLLHEQFF TGTGCCAGCAGTTTGTTATTGCATGAGCAGTTCTTC
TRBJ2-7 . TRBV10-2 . CAAGGRSREQYF TGCGCCGCCGGGGGACGGTCTCGCGAGCAGTACTTC